The clone carrying this T cell receptor (beta chain) has ten or more counts. The data are from a study of T-cell reconstitution after alpha-beta-depleted transplantation in children. Germline V gene sequence: CDR1 SGDLS, CDR2 YYNGEE. The CDR3 runs to 12 residues. Trimming pared 5 bases from V and 4 bases from J, leaving 9 bases between. Unique molecular identifiers were built into the TCRbeta library. TCRdb passed the PCR reads through MiXCR, listing each CDR3 protein once. Found here are some 250,000 distinct CDR3 sequences, around 11% of them singletons; the top ten hold about 2.4%. V gene TRBV9 combines with J gene TRBJ1-2; weak D call: TRBD1 (5 bases). The TCR comes from a human donor who donated a stem cell graft to a child with acute lymphoblastic leukemia. Sequencing was performed on PBMCs from the stem cell graft donor, taken from the stem cell graft. The CDR3 coding sequence is TGTGCCAGCAGTGGCGGGGGCTATGGCTACACCTTC. Its translation: CASSGGGYGYTF.